The 19 T cell receptor beta chains given below trace back to one sample, sequenced in a study of Ad26.COV2.S vaccination and SARS-CoV-2 variants. Assay used: immunoSEQ multiplex PCR; TCRdb lists only in-frame clones, some missing. The sample records some 250,000 clones, around 87% being singletons. The sample's treatment: approximately 18 received Ad26.COV2.S at low or high dose, single or two shots; 5 received placebo; per-sample allocation not given. Specimen acquisition occurred on day 63 following the initial vaccine or placebo injection. The source material was peripheral blood, sampled in a trial of Ad26.COV2.S vaccine versus placebo. These receptors were obtained from a person aged 18 to 59 who received the Ad26.COV2.S COVID-19 vaccine or a placebo.

The V gene is TRBV6-5, the J gene TRBJ2-1; TRBD1 or TRBD2 may be the D gene (5 bases each). The CDR3 has 15 amino acids. Trimming took 1 base from V and 5 from J, leaving 12 bases between them. In germline, CDR1 is MNHEY, CDR2 SVGAGI. CDR3 bases: TGTGCCAGCAGTTACTTGGGGGTTGGGGACAATGAGCAGTTCTTC. It codes for CASSYLGVGDNEQFF.

The genes are TRBV19 and TRBJ2-3; D remains ambiguous. This CDR3 spans 11 amino acids. Germline V CDR1 and CDR2: LNHDA, SQIVND (reference sequence). The V gene lost 9 bases and the J gene lost 1 base, with 5 bases spanning the gap. The CDR3 sequence is CASRGTDTQYF. The CDR3 DNA reads TGTGCCAGCAGAGGCACAGATACGCAGTATTTT.

The chain is built from TRBV7-9 and TRBJ1-1, with D possibly TRBD1 on 5 matching bases. CDR1 is SEHNR and CDR2 is FQNEAQ in the germline V gene (reference sequence). Trimming shortened V by 1 base and J by 5 bases, and 17 bases separated the two germline ends. The CDR3 is made up of 16 amino acids. This chain's CDR3 is CASSLVRGGGRTEAFF. CDR3 nucleotide sequence: TGTGCCAGCAGCTTAGTGCGCGGGGGAGGTCGAACTGAAGCTTTCTTT. Combining the CDR3 with reference TRBV7-9 and TRBJ1-1 gives the whole variable domain DTGVSQNPRHKITKRGQNVTFRCDPISEHNRLYWYRQTLGQGPEFLTYFQNEAQLEKSRLLSDRFSAERPKGSFSTLEIQRTEQGDSAMYLCASSLVRGGGRTEAFFGQGTRLTVV.

The rearrangement joins TRBV19 to TRBJ2-2; D is possibly TRBD1 or TRBD2 (5 bases each). The CDR3 loop spans 15 amino acids. V dropped 4 bases and J dropped 5 bases, with 14 bases sitting between them. Germline V CDR1 and CDR2: LNHDA, SQIVND (reference sequence). The CDR3 spells CASSNQGVGTGELFF. The DNA of the CDR3 is TGTGCCAGTAGTAATCAGGGAGTCGGGACCGGGGAGCTGTTTTTT.

The V gene is TRBV19, the J gene TRBJ1-3, with D unclear. CDR1 is LNHDA, CDR2 SQIVND, per germline (reference sequence). The CDR3 runs to 15 residues. Trimming stripped 3 bases from V and 0 bases from J, with 9 bases between. DNA of the CDR3: TGTGCCAGTAGTATGAACAGCCCCTCTGGAAACACCATATATTTT. Translation: CASSMNSPSGNTIYF.

The J gene is TRBJ1-2, the V gene TRBV5-4; TRBD1 matches at 8 bases. V lost 5 bases and J lost 5; bases outside the gene matches: 8. The CDR3 is made up of 14 amino acids. CDR1 and CDR2 (germline): SGHNT, YYREEE (reference sequence). The CDR3 here is CASRRGQGIYGYTF. CDR3 nucleotide sequence: TGTGCCAGCAGGCGCGGACAGGGAATTTATGGCTACACCTTC.

About this clone: One junction end does not reproduce the germline sequence, and a read error may be involved. The chain recombines TRBV18 with TRBJ2-1; a weak D match, TRBD1 (6 bases). The CDR3 is 12 amino acids. In germline, CDR1 is KGHSH, CDR2 LQKENI. DNA for the CDR3: TGTGCCAGCTCACCACCCGGGACAAGGCCACTCTTC. This gives the protein CASSPPGTRPLF.

This clone was picked up a small number of times. The CDR3 nucleotides read TGTGCCAGCAGCTCGAGGGGGGTATTAAATCAGCCCCAGCATTTT. Residues: CASSSRGVLNQPQHF. V usage is TRBV5-6 and J usage is TRBJ1-5; D is perhaps TRBD1 (6 bases). The CDR3 has 15 residues. V was shortened by 3 bases and J by 4 bases, with 14 bases between the two germline ends. Germline assignment: CDR1 SGHDT and CDR2 YYEEEE. The full variable domain, completed using reference TRBV5-6 and TRBJ1-5, is DAGVTQSPTHLIKTRGQQVTLRCSPKSGHDTVSWYQQALGQGPQFIFQYYEEEERQRGNFPDRFSGHQFPNYSSELNVNALLLGDSALYLCASSSRGVLNQPQHFGDGTRLSIL.

The V call is TRBV6-5, the J call TRBJ1-6; 8 bases agree with TRBD1. V shed 7 bases, J shed 5 bases, and the junction held 4 bases outside the gene matches. Germline assignment: CDR1 MNHEY and CDR2 SVGAGI. The CDR3 contains 14 residues. The CDR3 DNA reads TGTGCCAGCAACCAGGGGGCGGATAATTCACCCCTCCACTTT. Its translation is CASNQGADNSPLHF.

The gene calls are TRBV9 and TRBJ1-2; D gene uncertain. V was pared by 5 bases and J by 2 bases, with 10 bases between. CDR3 size: 13 residues. CDR1 SGDLS and CDR2 YYNGEE come from the germline V gene. The DNA for the CDR3 is TGTGCCAGCAGTGACCGAGCCAACTATGGCTACACCTTC. Protein sequence: CASSDRANYGYTF.

The rearrangement uses TRBV4-1 and TRBJ1-4, with D maybe TRBD1 (6 bases). Trimming removed 3 bases from V and 5 bases from J, with 10 bases in between. The CDR3 loop spans 14 amino acids. Germline V CDR1 and CDR2: MGHRA, YSYEKL. CDR3 nucleotides: TGCGCCAGCAGCCAGAGGGGGGGGAATGAAAAACTGTTTTTT. The encoded protein is CASSQRGGNEKLFF.

The chain recombines TRBV6-1 with TRBJ2-3, with 9 positions matching TRBD2. Trimming removed 3 bases from V and 6 bases from J; junction bases left unmatched: 4. Germline V gene lookup returns CDR1 MNHNS and CDR2 SASEGT. CDR3 length: 14 amino acids. The CDR3 nucleotides read TGTGCCAGCAGTGAGGGACTAGCCGTGGATACGCAGTATTTT. Protein sequence: CASSEGLAVDTQYF.

The chain carries TRBV4-1 and TRBJ2-3; D gene ambiguous. The germline V gene encodes CDR1 MGHRA and CDR2 YSYEKL. This CDR3 contains 15 residues. Trimming removed 1 base at V and 2 bases at J, with 10 bases between. CDR3 residues: CASSQGGTTTDTQYF. In nucleotides, the CDR3 is TGCGCCAGCAGCCAAGGGGGAACTACCACAGATACGCAGTATTTT.

The chain couples TRBV5-1 to TRBJ1-5; D may be TRBD1 (5 bases). The CDR3 consists of 16 residues. CDR1 and CDR2 (germline): SGHRS, YFSETQ. With 4 bases removed from V and 2 bases from J, the gap between germline ends came to 16 bases. CDR3 bases: TGCGCCAGCAGCCCGCAGGAGTTGGGGCGCAATCAGCCCCAGCATTTT. Its translation: CASSPQELGRNQPQHF. The full variable domain, its missing parts supplied by reference TRBV5-1 and TRBJ1-5, is KAGVTQTPRYLIKTRGQQVTLSCSPISGHRSVSWYQQTPGQGLQFLFEYFSETQRNKGNFPGRFSGRQFSNSRSEMNVSTLELGDSALYLCASSPQELGRNQPQHFGDGTRLSIL.

This chain links TRBV7-2 with TRBJ2-7; D remains unclear. The CDR3 has 15 residues. The V and J ends lost 2 bases and 8 bases respectively, with 19 bases between them. Germline V gives CDR1 SGHTA, CDR2 FQGNSA. CDR3 in amino acids: CASSLLRQTSDKQYF. The CDR3, as DNA: TGTGCCAGCAGCTTATTACGGCAGACGAGCGACAAGCAGTACTTC.

V and J are TRBV30 and TRBJ1-2, with D perhaps matching TRBD1 (6 bases). Germline V CDR1 and CDR2: GTSNPN, SVGIG (reference sequence). This CDR3 spans 14 amino acids. V was trimmed by 4 bases and J by 2 bases, leaving 14 bases between them. CDR3 sequence reads: CAWTRDIKNYGYTF. CDR3 nucleotides: TGTGCCTGGACTCGGGACATAAAAAACTATGGCTACACCTTC. The full variable domain, completed using reference TRBV30 and TRBJ1-2, is SQTIHQWPATLVQPVGSPLSLECTVEGTSNPNLYWYRQAAGRGLQLLFYSVGIGQISSEVPQNLSASRPQDRQFILSSKKLLLSDSGFYLCAWTRDIKNYGYTFGSGTRLTVV.

This clone was detected once. The rearrangement links TRBV25-1 to TRBJ1-6, with D unresolved. This CDR3 region has 12 residues. Germline loops: CDR1 MGHDK, CDR2 SYGVNS. Trimming shortened V by 2 bases and J by 17 bases, and 13 bases separated the two germline ends. CDR3 region: CASSENPGIFHF. The CDR3 DNA reads as TGTGCCAGCAGTGAAAACCCCGGGATTTTCCACTTT.

CDR3 amino acids: CASSLQGRGYTF. The DNA for the CDR3 is TGTGCCAGCAGCTTACAGGGGAGAGGCTACACCTTC. The rearrangement links TRBV12-3 or TRBV12-4 to TRBJ1-2, with 7 bases that match TRBD1. Trimming cost V 6 bases and J 8 bases; bases outside gene matches: 6. This CDR3 has 12 residues.

The V and J genes are TRBV10-3 and TRBJ1-5, with unresolved D. CDR1 and CDR2 (germline): ENHRY, SYGVKD. Deletions cut 0 bases from V and 0 bases from J, with 6 bases between. CDR3 size: 15 residues. This CDR3 reads CAISESLYSNQPQHF. CDR3 nucleotides: TGTGCCATCAGTGAGTCTTTGTATAGCAATCAGCCCCAGCATTTT.